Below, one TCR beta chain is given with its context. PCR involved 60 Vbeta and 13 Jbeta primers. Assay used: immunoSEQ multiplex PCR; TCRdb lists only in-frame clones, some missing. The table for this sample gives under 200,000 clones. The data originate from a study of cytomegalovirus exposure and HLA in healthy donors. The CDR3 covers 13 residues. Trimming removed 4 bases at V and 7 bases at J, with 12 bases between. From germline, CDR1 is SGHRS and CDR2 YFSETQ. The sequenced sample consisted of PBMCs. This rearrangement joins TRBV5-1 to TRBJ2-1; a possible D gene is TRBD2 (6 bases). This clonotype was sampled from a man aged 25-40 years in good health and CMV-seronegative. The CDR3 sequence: CASSPGLRNEQFF. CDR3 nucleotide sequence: TGCGCCAGCAGCCCGGGACTCCGGAATGAGCAGTTCTTC.